These 26 T cell receptor beta chains were all obtained from the same sample, sequenced in a study of sequential checkpoint blockade in melanoma. Treatment defined: randomized to nivolumab then ipilimumab (arm A) or the reverse (arm B). Assay: immunoSEQ multiplex PCR; the TCRdb copy retains only in-frame clones and omits some. This table holds roughly 20,000 clones, over 65% found once. The sequencing here drew on tumor tissue (inferred from file names), taken from a patient given nivolumab and ipilimumab in sequence. These receptors all come from a human donor with melanoma.

The V gene is TRBV28, the J gene TRBJ2-4, with TRBD2 as a possible D gene (7 bases). V shed 5 bases and J shed 1 base, with 15 bases lying between them. Germline CDR1 is MDHEN and CDR2 is SYDVKM. This CDR3 has 16 residues. CDR3 protein: CASSPWGGLAKNIQYF. CDR3 nucleotides: TGTGCCAGCAGTCCGTGGGGGGGCCTCGCCAAAAACATTCAGTACTTC.

The chain is built from TRBV5-1 and TRBJ2-5, with 7 bases that match TRBD1. V dropped 0 bases and J dropped 3; count of bases not matched to a gene: 8. The length of the CDR3 is 16 residues. Germline-derived CDR1 and CDR2 are SGHRS and YFSETQ. The CDR3 reads CASSLADQTGEETQYF. The CDR3, as DNA: TGCGCCAGCAGCTTGGCTGACCAAACAGGGGAAGAGACCCAGTACTTC. The whole variable domain, remainder taken from reference TRBV5-1 and TRBJ2-5, is KAGVTQTPRYLIKTRGQQVTLSCSPISGHRSVSWYQQTPGQGLQFLFEYFSETQRNKGNFPGRFSGRQFSNSRSEMNVSTLELGDSALYLCASSLADQTGEETQYFGPGTRLLVL.

This clone was seen just once. The V and J genes are TRBV28 and TRBJ1-5; weak D call: TRBD1 (5 bases). Trimming stripped 7 bases from V and 6 bases from J, with 22 bases between. This CDR3 is 16 amino acids long. Germline V gives CDR1 MDHEN, CDR2 SYDVKM. The CDR3 DNA reads TGTGCCAGCAACGGGGGGTCAGGGAAGGTACTTCAGCCCCAGCATTTT. Protein sequence: CASNGGSGKVLQPQHF.

Comment on this clone: Compared with germline, one end of the junction differs, possibly owing to a read error. This chain joins TRBV27 and TRBJ2-3; D is ambiguous. The length of the CDR3 is 13 residues. Looked up from germline, CDR1 is MNHEY and CDR2 is SMNVEV (reference sequence). For the CDR3, the DNA is TGTGCCACCAGTGATCCACCGACAGATACGCAGTATTTT. Amino acids: CATSDPPTDTQYF.

The CDR3 protein is CASSHPGLAGGGTDTQYF. Written as DNA, the CDR3 is TGCGCCAGCAGCCACCCGGGACTAGCGGGAGGAGGCACAGATACGCAGTATTTT. The chain couples TRBV4-1 to TRBJ2-3, with TRBD2 identical over 15 bases. The CDR3 totals 18 residues. Germline CDR1 is MGHRA and CDR2 is YSYEKL. V lost 3 bases to trimming and J lost 1 base; unmatched junction nucleotides: 5.

A word on this clone: The junction differs from germline at one of its ends, possibly a read error. The CDR3 DNA reads TGTGCCAGCAGCGAATTCGCGGGAGGAGGAAATGAGCAGTTCTTC. Protein product: CASSEFAGGGNEQFF. This chain joins TRBV25-1 and TRBJ2-1, with TRBD2 matching 8 bases. CDR3 size: 15 residues. CDR1 and CDR2 from the germline V gene are MGHDK and SYGVNS.

This clone appeared once. The genes are TRBV7-6 and TRBJ2-7; D not resolved. Germline loops: CDR1 SGHVS, CDR2 FNYEAQ. V was clipped by 5 bases and J by 0 bases, with 14 bases between them. This CDR3 region has 15 residues. In nucleotides, the CDR3 is TGTGCCAGCAGCACACCAGGATCACCCTCCTACGAGCAGTACTTC. Its protein product is CASSTPGSPSYEQYF.

V usage is TRBV10-2 and J usage is TRBJ2-3; possibly TRBD1 or TRBD2 for D (5 bases each). The V end lost 1 base, the J end lost 2 bases, and 13 bases lay between the germline ends. CDR1 is WSHSY and CDR2 is SAAADI in the germline V gene. The CDR3 has 16 amino acids. CDR3 DNA: TGCGCCAGCAGTGAGTTGAAGGGGACCTCCACAGATACGCAGTATTTT. It yields the protein CASSELKGTSTDTQYF.

In this sample, this clone turned up a few times. DNA of the CDR3: TGTGCCAGCAGCTTATCCGTCGTCTACGAGCAGTACTTC. Translating it yields CASSLSVVYEQYF. The V gene is TRBV7-1, the J gene TRBJ2-7, with D unresolved. TRBV7-1 is an ORF, and what it does is uncertain. V was trimmed by 4 bases and J by 3 bases, leaving 10 bases between them. The CDR3 sequence is 13 residues long.

This clone was seen a handful of times. The chain uses TRBV28 and TRBJ1-1; D is perhaps TRBD1 (6 bases). The CDR3 totals 14 residues. Germline CDR1 reads MDHEN; CDR2 reads SYDVKM. Trimming removed 2 bases at V and 2 bases at J, with 9 bases between. The CDR3 is CASSLRGGNTEAFF. In DNA form, the CDR3 reads TGTGCCAGCAGTTTAAGGGGGGGAAACACTGAAGCTTTCTTT. Combining the CDR3 with reference TRBV28 and TRBJ1-1 gives the whole variable domain DVKVTQSSRYLVKRTGEKVFLECVQDMDHENMFWYRQDPGLGLRLIYFSYDVKMKEKGDIPEGYSVSREKKERFSLILESASTNQTSMYLCASSLRGGNTEAFFGQGTRLTVV.

V usage is TRBV6-8 and J usage is TRBJ2-2; possible D gene TRBD1, 6 bases. This CDR3 is 16 amino acids long. Germline loops: CDR1 MNHGY, CDR2 SAAAGT. Trimming left V 5 bases short and J 3 bases short, with 16 bases between. The CDR3 nucleotides read TGTGCCAGCAGTGTCTCACAGGGCTTCTACACCGGGGAGCTGTTTTTT. Translation: CASSVSQGFYTGELFF.

The chain recombines TRBV30 with TRBJ1-3; D remains unclear. The V end was cut by 0 bases, the J end by 3 bases, with 9 bases between. In germline, CDR1 is GTSNPN, CDR2 SVGIG (reference sequence). CDR3 length equals 14 residues. CDR3: CAWSVGSLGNTIYF. The DNA for the CDR3 is TGTGCCTGGAGTGTGGGGTCCCTTGGAAACACCATATATTTT.

V and J are TRBV28 and TRBJ1-2, with 7 nucleotides matching TRBD1. The germline V gene has CDR1 MDHEN and CDR2 SYDVKM. The length of the CDR3 is 14 residues. V shed 6 bases and J 4 bases; nucleotides not matched to a gene: 8. This CDR3 reads CASRGDRVSYGYTF. The CDR3 nucleotides are TGTGCCAGCAGGGGAGACAGGGTTTCCTATGGCTACACCTTC.

This clone has a handful of counts. The J gene is TRBJ1-1, the V gene TRBV11-3, with D unresolved. This CDR3 is 15 amino acids long. Germline V gene data show CDR1 as SGHNT and CDR2 as YENEEA. V dropped 5 bases and J dropped 5 bases, with 18 bases sitting between them. CDR3: CASSHPSLARTEAFF. The CDR3 DNA follows: TGTGCCAGCAGCCACCCTTCACTGGCGCGAACTGAAGCTTTCTTT.

The chain employs TRBV5-1 and TRBJ1-1, with a weak D call TRBD1 (6 bases). The CDR3 consists of 15 residues. CDR1 and CDR2 from the germline V gene are SGHRS and YFSETQ. Trimming took off 3 bases at V and 0 bases at J, with 12 bases between the two ends. CDR3 sequence (DNA): TGCGCCAGCAGCTCGCGACAGGCAATGAACACTGAAGCTTTCTTT. Protein: CASSSRQAMNTEAFF.

This clone was recorded only once. The chain uses TRBV6-4 and TRBJ2-3; 9 nucleotides agree with TRBD1. Trimming at V came to 6 bases and at J to 5 bases, leaving 6 bases not matched to a gene. This CDR3 region has 14 residues. Germline lookup yields CDR1 MRHNA and CDR2 SNTAGT. The CDR3 DNA sequence: TGTGCCAGCAGGGACAGGGGAGGGGAAGATACGCAGTATTTT. This encodes CASRDRGGEDTQYF.

The rearrangement links TRBV18 to TRBJ1-5; D remains ambiguous. The germline gives CDR1 KGHSH, CDR2 LQKENI. The CDR3 length is 15 residues. V lost 3 bases and J 1 base, leaving 10 bases between the germline ends. The CDR3 spells CASSPPQLSNQPQHF. The CDR3 DNA reads as TGTGCCAGCTCACCCCCGCAGTTAAGCAATCAGCCCCAGCATTTT. Based on the CDR3 plus reference TRBV18 and TRBJ1-5, the full variable domain is NAGVMQNPRHLVRRRGQEARLRCSPMKGHSHVYWYRQLPEEGLKFMVYLQKENIIDESGMPKERFSAEFPKEGPSILRIQQVVRGDSAAYFCASSPPQLSNQPQHFGDGTRLSIL.

This clone was seen more than once but under ten times. The chain links TRBV19 to TRBJ1-1; maybe TRBD1 (6 bases). Germline CDR1 LNHDA, CDR2 SQIVND (reference sequence). The CDR3 covers 14 residues. Trimming cost V 7 bases and J 0 bases, with 12 bases left between them. This CDR3 is CASKSRGLNTEAFF. Written as DNA, the CDR3 is TGTGCCAGTAAATCCCGGGGGCTGAACACTGAAGCTTTCTTT.

For this clone: The junction differs from germline at one of its ends, possibly a read error. The V call is TRBV6-7, the J call TRBJ2-1, with 10 bases aligning to TRBD2. TRBV6-7 is an open reading frame whose function is uncertain. CDR3 length: 15 amino acids. The CDR3 loop reads CASSDSSGSYNEQFF. CDR3 bases: TGTGCCAGCAGTGACTCTAGCGGGAGTTACAATGAGCAGTTCTTC.

The rearrangement links TRBV2 to TRBJ1-3; D uncertain. The V gene's germline CDR1 is SNHLY and CDR2 FYNNEI. CDR3 length: 17 amino acids. V was trimmed by 5 bases and J by 0 bases, leaving 17 bases between them. The CDR3 DNA sequence: TGTGCCAGCAGTTTCATCATGGTACAGAGCTCTGGAAACACCATATATTTT. Protein sequence: CASSFIMVQSSGNTIYF.

The V and J genes are TRBV6-8 and TRBJ2-1; 7 bases line up with TRBD1. This CDR3 is 18 amino acids long. Germline V CDR1 and CDR2: MNHGY, SAAAGT. The V segment lost 6 bases and the J segment 5 bases; nucleotides outside the gene matches: 19. CDR3 loop: CASSPTWTGIIGDNEQFF. As DNA, the CDR3 is TGTGCCAGCAGCCCTACCTGGACAGGAATCATTGGTGACAATGAGCAGTTCTTC.

The rearrangement links TRBV18 to TRBJ2-4, with 9 bases fitting TRBD1. This CDR3 is 13 amino acids long. Germline loops: CDR1 KGHSH, CDR2 LQKENI. Unmatched junction bases numbered 1, after V lost 3 bases and J lost 7 bases. DNA of the CDR3: TGTGCCAGCTCACCCGGACAGGGGAACATTCAGTACTTC. This encodes CASSPGQGNIQYF.

This clone is a singleton in its sample. The chain has TRBV5-1 and TRBJ2-3, with 9 bases identical to TRBD1. Germline V lookup: CDR1 SGHRS, CDR2 YFSETQ. Trimming took 4 bases from V and 5 from J; bases not matched to a gene: 8. The length of the CDR3 is 15 residues. The DNA of the CDR3 is TGCGCCAGCAGCATAGGGACAGGGAGGGTAGATACGCAGTATTTT. This encodes CASSIGTGRVDTQYF. Full variable domain (rest looked up from reference TRBV5-1 and TRBJ2-3): KAGVTQTPRYLIKTRGQQVTLSCSPISGHRSVSWYQQTPGQGLQFLFEYFSETQRNKGNFPGRFSGRQFSNSRSEMNVSTLELGDSALYLCASSIGTGRVDTQYFGPGTRLTVL.

This clone has only one observation. The rearrangement links TRBV28 to TRBJ2-1; tentative D call: TRBD1 (5 bases). From germline, CDR1 is MDHEN and CDR2 SYDVKM. The CDR3 sequence is 16 residues long. V was trimmed by 5 bases and J by 2 bases, leaving 16 bases between them. The CDR3 loop is CASSPPGHPAYNEQFF. The CDR3 DNA reads TGTGCCAGCAGTCCACCCGGACACCCCGCCTACAATGAGCAGTTCTTC.

J is TRBJ2-3 and V is TRBV5-1; no firm D call. The CDR3 covers 14 residues. The V end lost 3 bases, the J end lost 6 bases, and 14 bases lay between the germline ends. Germline CDR1 and CDR2: SGHRS and YFSETQ. CDR3 amino acids: CASSSPGPADTQYF. In nucleotides, the CDR3 is TGCGCCAGCAGCTCTCCGGGCCCGGCCGATACGCAGTATTTT.

The V and J genes are TRBV11-3 and TRBJ2-1; no definite D call. Per germline, CDR1 SGHNT and CDR2 YENEEA. The germline V and J ends were trimmed by 5 bases and 4 bases, with 15 bases remaining between them. This CDR3 comprises 15 residues. CDR3 nucleotide sequence: TGTGCCAGCAGCCCCCTATGGCCTCCTTACAATGAGCAGTTCTTC. The encoded protein is CASSPLWPPYNEQFF.